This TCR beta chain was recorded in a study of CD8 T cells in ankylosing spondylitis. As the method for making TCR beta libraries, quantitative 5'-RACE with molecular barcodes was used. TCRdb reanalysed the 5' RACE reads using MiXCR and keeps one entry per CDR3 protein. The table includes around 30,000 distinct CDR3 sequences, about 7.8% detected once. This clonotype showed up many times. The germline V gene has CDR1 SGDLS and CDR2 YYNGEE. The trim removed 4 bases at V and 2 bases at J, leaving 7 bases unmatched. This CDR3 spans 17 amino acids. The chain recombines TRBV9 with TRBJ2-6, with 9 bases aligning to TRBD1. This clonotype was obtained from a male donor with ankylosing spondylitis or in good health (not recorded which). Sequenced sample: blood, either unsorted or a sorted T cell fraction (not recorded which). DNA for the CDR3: TGTGCCAGCAGCCCAGGACAGGGGTGGACTGGGGCCAACGTCCTGACTTTC. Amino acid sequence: CASSPGQGWTGANVLTF.